The 26 T cell receptor beta chains reported below all come from one sample, sequenced in a study of glioma-infiltrating T cells. Amplification of TCR alpha and beta CDR3 regions from RNA used iRepertoire nested multiplex PCR. TCRdb re-derived calls from the multiplex PCR reads in MiXCR, one entry per CDR3 protein. The repertoire holds under 150,000 distinct CDR3 sequences, with 24% as singletons. Sequencing input: glioma tissue, nonneoplastic brain tissue, or PBMCs (not recorded which). The receptors stem from a human donor with low-grade glioma or glioblastoma, undergoing nonglioma brain surgery, or in good health (not recorded which).

The table lists this clonotype with many counts. This chain connects TRBV28 to TRBJ1-4, with TRBD1 as a possible D gene (6 bases). The CDR3 runs 14 residues. Germline V lookup: CDR1 MDHEN, CDR2 SYDVKM. V was shortened by 8 bases and J by 7 bases, with 17 bases between the two germline ends. The CDR3 is CASRWGGAREKLFF. CDR3 DNA: TGTGCCAGCCGCTGGGGGGGGGCGCGTGAAAAACTGTTTTTT.

Note on this clonotype: Being one base from a much bigger clone, this may be a read error. The rearrangement uses TRBV27 and TRBJ1-1, with D hard to call. The CDR3 totals 13 residues. CDR1 and CDR2 from the germline V gene are MNHEY and SMNVEV (reference sequence). The chain's CDR3 is CASSSRPGTEALF. The CDR3 DNA is TGTGCCAGCAGTTCAAGACCAGGCACTGAAGCTCTCTTT.

This clonotype appeared many times. The chain uses TRBV20-1 and TRBJ1-5; D is possibly TRBD1 (5 bases). The CDR3 has 16 residues. V was clipped by 1 base and J by 3 bases, with 16 bases between them. Germline V gives CDR1 DFQATT, CDR2 SNEGSKA (reference sequence). The DNA of the CDR3 is TGCAGTGCTAGAGCCCTGGCAGGGCCGATCAATCAGCCCCAGCATTTT. Its translation: CSARALAGPINQPQHF.

In the case of this clonotype: One end of the junction varies from germline; a read error may be responsible. Here the CDR3 reads CSSTPGHIYNEQFF. CDR3 nucleotides: TGTTCCAGCACTCCGGGACATATTTACAATGAGCAGTTCTTC. This chain joins TRBV14 and TRBJ2-1; weak D call: TRBD1 (6 bases). The germline V gene has CDR1 SGHDN and CDR2 FVKESK. This CDR3 comprises 14 residues. The whole variable domain, filled in from reference TRBV14 and TRBJ2-1, reads EAGVTQFPSHSVIEKGQTVTLRCDPISGHDNLYWYRRVMGKEIKFLLHFVKESKQDESGMPNNRFLAERTGGTYSTLKVQPAELEDSGVYFCSSTPGHIYNEQFFGPGTRLTVL.

The table lists this clonotype with many counts. The chain joins TRBV27 to TRBJ2-4, with D possibly TRBD1 on 5 matching bases. CDR1 MNHEY and CDR2 SMNVEV come from the germline V gene (reference sequence). The V gene lost 2 bases and the J gene lost 0 bases, with 11 bases spanning the gap. This CDR3 spans 16 amino acids. CDR3 DNA: TGTGCCAGCAGTTTAACAGGCTGGGTAGCCAAAAACATTCAGTACTTC. Translated: CASSLTGWVAKNIQYF.

The sample holds a few counts of this clonotype. The chain has TRBV15 and TRBJ1-1; D is perhaps TRBD1 (6 bases). CDR3 length: 21 residues. The V and J ends lost 1 base and 0 bases respectively, with 27 bases between them. Per the germline V gene, CDR1 is LNHNV and CDR2 is YYDKDF (reference sequence). CDR3 nucleotide sequence: TGTGCCACCAGCAGAGCTCCAGGCCTGATGTTCGAGGGGGAGCTGAACACTGAAGCTTTCTTT. Its protein is CATSRAPGLMFEGELNTEAFF.

This clonotype was seen a handful of times. The chain has TRBV29-1 and TRBJ2-3; the D gene is possibly TRBD1 (6 bases). V was shortened by 1 base and J by 2 bases, with 16 bases between the two germline ends. The CDR3 totals 16 residues. Per the germline V gene, CDR1 is SQVTM and CDR2 is ANQGSEA. For the CDR3, the DNA is TGCAGCGTTGAAGTCGGACAGCGGAAGATCACAGATACGCAGTATTTT. Encoded protein: CSVEVGQRKITDTQYF.

The table lists this clonotype with many counts. This chain links TRBV7-9 with TRBJ2-1, with D unresolved. V lost 4 bases to trimming and J lost 0 bases, with 7 bases between them. Germline CDR1 reads SEHNR; CDR2 reads FQNEAQ (reference sequence). The CDR3 is 14 amino acids. The CDR3 is CASSYPSSYNEQFF. CDR3 coding DNA: TGTGCCAGCAGCTATCCGAGCTCCTACAATGAGCAGTTCTTC.

This clonotype was detected only a few times. This chain connects TRBV10-3 to TRBJ1-1; TRBD1 matches 7 bases. The V gene end was trimmed by 7 bases and the J gene end by 0 bases; junction bases not matched to a gene: 8. The germline gives CDR1 ENHRY, CDR2 SYGVKD. CDR3 size: 15 residues. For the CDR3, the DNA is TGTGCCATCACCAACGGACAGGAAATGAACACTGAAGCTTTCTTT. Protein sequence: CAITNGQEMNTEAFF.

The CDR3 DNA reads TGTGCCAGCAGCTTATTGGGCCGGGAGCAGTTCTTC. It specifies CASSLLGREQFF. The chain links TRBV11-2 to TRBJ2-1; D not certain. Germline assignment: CDR1 SGHAT and CDR2 FQNNGV. This CDR3 comprises 12 residues. The V gene lost 2 bases and the J gene lost 10 bases, with 9 bases spanning the gap. Looking up the rest from reference TRBV11-2 and TRBJ2-1 gives the full variable domain: EAGVAQSPRYKIIEKRQSVAFWCNPISGHATLYWYQQILGQGPKLLIQFQNNGVVDDSQLPKDRFSAERLKGVDSTLKIQPAKLEDSAVYLCASSLLGREQFFGPGTRLTVL.

The V and J genes are TRBV7-2 and TRBJ2-2, with D hard to call. The V end lost 7 bases, the J end lost 4 bases, and 7 bases lay between the germline ends. The CDR3 is made up of 12 amino acids. Germline V lookup: CDR1 SGHTA, CDR2 FQGNSA. The DNA of the CDR3 is TGTGCCAGCAACTTCCTCACCGGGGAGCTGTTTTTT. Translating gives CASNFLTGELFF.

This chain links TRBV4-1 with TRBJ2-2; D remains ambiguous. Trimming took 0 bases from V and 1 from J, leaving 9 bases between them. This CDR3 has 16 residues. Germline CDR1 and CDR2: MGHRA and YSYEKL. The chain's CDR3 is CASSQDQDQNTGELFF. The CDR3 DNA reads TGCGCCAGCAGCCAAGATCAGGACCAGAACACCGGGGAGCTGTTTTTT.

This clonotype was counted a few times. The rearrangement links TRBV7-2 to TRBJ1-1; D remains unclear. V was shortened by 5 bases and J by 0 bases, with 10 bases between the two germline ends. From germline, CDR1 is SGHTA and CDR2 FQGNSA. The CDR3 consists of 14 residues. The DNA for the CDR3 is TGTGCCAGCAGCCCCTTCGGGGTGAACACTGAAGCTTTCTTT. Its protein product is CASSPFGVNTEAFF. Full variable domain (outside the CDR3, taken from reference TRBV7-2 and TRBJ1-1): GAGVSQSPSNKVTEKGKDVELRCDPISGHTALYWYRQSLGQGLEFLIYFQGNSAPDKSGLPSDRFSAERTGGSVSTLTIQRTQQEDSAVYLCASSPFGVNTEAFFGQGTRLTVV.

This clonotype occurred a few times. The chain couples TRBV7-2 to TRBJ1-1; D possibly corresponds to TRBD1 (5 bases). Trimming removed 7 bases from V and 2 bases from J, with 17 bases in between. Germline V CDR1 and CDR2: SGHTA, FQGNSA. CDR3 size: 15 residues. CDR3 residues: CASTSNPGGNTEAFF. In nucleotides, the CDR3 is TGTGCCAGCACCTCCAACCCCGGGGGTAACACTGAAGCTTTCTTT.

This clonotype was recorded many times. The chain joins TRBV7-6 to TRBJ2-1; 11 positions agree with TRBD2. The ends lost 5 bases at V and 2 bases at J; junction bases unmatched: 5. The CDR3 runs to 16 residues. Per the germline V gene, CDR1 is SGHVS and CDR2 is FNYEAQ. The CDR3 is CASSKPGLAAYNEQFF. CDR3 sequence (DNA): TGTGCCAGCAGCAAACCGGGACTAGCGGCCTACAATGAGCAGTTCTTC.

The chain uses TRBV2 and TRBJ2-5; TRBD1 might be the D (6 bases). CDR3 length: 14 residues. The germline V gene encodes CDR1 SNHLY and CDR2 FYNNEI. V was pared by 6 bases and J by 2 bases, with 13 bases between. DNA for the CDR3: TGTGCCAGCAGGTTTAAGGGGGTTCAAGAGACCCAGTACTTC. Residues: CASRFKGVQETQYF.

J is TRBJ2-2 and V is TRBV2; the D gene is possibly TRBD1 (5 bases). The V gene's germline CDR1 is SNHLY and CDR2 FYNNEI. This CDR3 is 17 amino acids long. V gave up 6 bases and J gave up 3 bases, with 20 bases separating them. CDR3 coding DNA: TGTGCCAGCAGGAGAGACAGTGGGCGATTATACACCGGGGAGCTGTTTTTT. As protein: CASRRDSGRLYTGELFF.

The chain couples TRBV28 to TRBJ1-5; D uncertain. The V end lost 2 bases, the J end lost 4 bases, and 9 bases lay between the germline ends. Germline V lookup: CDR1 MDHEN, CDR2 SYDVKM. This CDR3 has 14 residues. The CDR3 coding sequence is TGTGCCAGCAGTTTACTGGACGGAAATCAGCCCCAGCATTTT. Protein sequence: CASSLLDGNQPQHF.

The table lists this clonotype with a few counts. The chain has TRBV6-4 and TRBJ2-3; 8 nucleotides match TRBD2. Trimming cost V 2 bases and J 6 bases; bases outside gene matches: 4. This CDR3 is 14 amino acids long. CDR1 MRHNA and CDR2 SNTAGT come from the germline V gene. Here the CDR3 reads CASSDRGGMDTQYF. As DNA, the CDR3 is TGTGCCAGCAGTGACCGGGGGGGGATGGATACGCAGTATTTT.

Only a few counts were recorded for this clonotype. The gene calls are TRBV18 and TRBJ2-2; the D gene is possibly TRBD2 (6 bases). The V end was cut by 3 bases, the J end by 6 bases, with 11 bases between. The germline gives CDR1 KGHSH, CDR2 LQKENI. This CDR3 has 14 amino acids. CDR3 nucleotides: TGTGCCAGCTCACCCCCCGCGGGACCCGGGGAGCTGTTTTTT. Protein product: CASSPPAGPGELFF. The full variable domain, in which reference TRBV18 and TRBJ2-2 provide the parts outside the CDR3, is NAGVMQNPRHLVRRRGQEARLRCSPMKGHSHVYWYRQLPEEGLKFMVYLQKENIIDESGMPKERFSAEFPKEGPSILRIQQVVRGDSAAYFCASSPPAGPGELFFGEGSRLTVL.

This clonotype was found many times. J is TRBJ1-3 and V is TRBV6-2 or TRBV6-3, with D uncertain. This CDR3 comprises 12 residues. V lost 0 bases, J lost 8 bases, and 5 bases lay in between. The germline V gene encodes CDR1 MNHEY and CDR2 SVGEGT. CDR3 in amino acids: CASSYSSDTIYF. The CDR3 bases are TGTGCCAGCAGTTACTCGAGTGACACCATATATTTT.

On this clonotype itself: Its ends do not fully match the called genes, so a read error is possible. This chain uses TRBV7-9 with TRBJ2-6; perhaps D is TRBD1 or TRBD2 (5 bases each). Germline V lookup: CDR1 SEHNR, CDR2 FQNEAQ (reference sequence). This CDR3 region has 14 residues. The CDR3 nucleotides are TGTGCCAGCAGCTTAGTAACCGGGGCCAACGTCCTGGCTTTC. Amino acid sequence: CASSLVTGANVLAF.

This clonotype was observed a few times. The chain recombines TRBV7-9 with TRBJ2-1, with 13 bases identical to TRBD2. V gave up 5 bases and J gave up 7 bases; unmatched junction bases: 8. The CDR3 sequence is 16 residues long. CDR1 SEHNR and CDR2 FQNEAQ come from the germline V gene (reference sequence). The CDR3 sequence is CASSPRLAGGRNEQFF. CDR3 DNA: TGTGCCAGCAGCCCTAGACTAGCGGGGGGCCGGAATGAGCAGTTCTTC.

Comment on this clonotype: The junction differs from germline at one of its ends, possibly a read error. The rearrangement uses TRBV19 and TRBJ2-1; TRBD1 is a possible D gene (6 bases). The CDR3 is made up of 14 amino acids. Looked up from germline, CDR1 is LNHDA and CDR2 is SQIVND (reference sequence). This CDR3 reads CASSMGHRENEQSF. CDR3 DNA sequence: TGTGCCAGTAGTATGGGACACAGAGAGAATGAGCAGTCCTTC.

In this sample, this clonotype turned up many times. The chain combines TRBV6-1 with TRBJ1-6; D remains ambiguous. Trimming removed 7 bases at V and 5 bases at J, with 15 bases between. The CDR3 sequence is 15 residues long. Germline CDR1 MNHNS, CDR2 SASEGT. CDR3: CASTRLRRNNSPLHF. The CDR3 DNA reads as TGTGCCAGCACTCGCCTACGGAGGAATAATTCACCCCTCCACTTT.

V usage is TRBV7-3 and J usage is TRBJ2-1; 7 bases match TRBD2. The V gene's germline CDR1 is SGHTA and CDR2 FQGTGA. The CDR3 loop spans 15 amino acids. V dropped 1 base and J dropped 6; count of bases not matched to a gene: 6. CDR3 protein: CASSLSAGVGNEQFF. In DNA form, the CDR3 reads TGTGCCAGCAGCTTAAGTGCGGGGGTGGGCAATGAGCAGTTCTTC.